This TCR beta chain was observed in a study of blood T cell repertoires in COVID-19. At the level of the study: Samples of COVID-19 (acute and convalescent) were obtained from the United States, Italy and Spain. The cDNA or gDNA used as material had been derived from T cells, B-cell-depleted T cells, or PBMCs.

The CDR3 runs 15 residues. V lost 5 bases and J lost 7; bases outside the gene matches: 9. Germline V gene data show CDR1 as SEHNR and CDR2 as FQNEAQ (reference sequence). Original methodology: For nucleated cells, counts were estimated from reference gene primer amplification. Here immunoSEQ multiplex PCR was the method, and the copy in TCRdb shows in-frame clones only, minus some. The V and J calls and clone size are taken from that table; D and trimming were inferred from the DNA. The data hold 200,000 to 300,000 clones, with around four fifths observed a single time. The V and J genes are TRBV7-9 and TRBJ2-7; TRBD2 matches 12 bases. The sequencing input was peripheral blood. This TCR came from a man between 60 and 75 years old with acute or convalescent COVID-19. The CDR3 nucleotides read TGTGCCAGCAGCCCCCGCCCACTAGCGGGAGGTGAGCAGTACTTC. Its translation is CASSPRPLAGGEQYF.